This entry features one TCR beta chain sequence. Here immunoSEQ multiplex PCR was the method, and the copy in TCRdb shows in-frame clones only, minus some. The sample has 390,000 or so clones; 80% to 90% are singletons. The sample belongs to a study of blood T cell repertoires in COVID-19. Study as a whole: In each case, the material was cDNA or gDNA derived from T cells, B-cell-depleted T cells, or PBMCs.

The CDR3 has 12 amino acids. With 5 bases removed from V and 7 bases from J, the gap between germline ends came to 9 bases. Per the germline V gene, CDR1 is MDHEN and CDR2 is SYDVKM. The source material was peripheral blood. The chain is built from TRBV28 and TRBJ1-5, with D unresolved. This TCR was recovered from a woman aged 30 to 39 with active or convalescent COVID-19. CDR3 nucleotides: TGTGCCAGCAGTCTGGGGAGCCAGCCCCAGCATTTT. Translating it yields CASSLGSQPQHF.